This passage covers 15 T cell receptor beta chains from one sample sequenced in a study of blood T cell repertoires in COVID-19. Data came from immunoSEQ multiplex PCR; TCRdb stores just in-frame clones and leaves some out. The sample yields over 85,000 clones, about nine tenths seen once. Sequencing used peripheral blood. These receptors were collected from a woman of 80 years or more with acute or convalescent COVID-19.

This chain joins TRBV5-1 and TRBJ1-4; TRBD1 matches at 7 bases. The V gene end was trimmed by 4 bases and the J gene end by 8 bases; junction bases not matched to a gene: 8. The germline V gene has CDR1 SGHRS and CDR2 YFSETQ. The CDR3 length is 14 residues. The CDR3 DNA follows: TGCGCCAGCAGCCCCTGGACAGGCACCGAAAAACTGTTTTTT. It is translated as CASSPWTGTEKLFF.

The J gene is TRBJ1-2, the V gene TRBV30; 7 nucleotides match TRBD1. CDR1 is GTSNPN, CDR2 SVGIG, per germline (reference sequence). The ends lost 3 bases at V and 4 bases at J; junction bases unmatched: 11. This CDR3 comprises 15 residues. In nucleotides, the CDR3 is TGTGCCTGGAGCCCTTACCGGGACAGCCCCTATGGCTACACCTTC. Translation: CAWSPYRDSPYGYTF.

The chain couples TRBV19 to TRBJ2-5; 9 positions match TRBD2. Germline CDR1 LNHDA, CDR2 SQIVND (reference sequence). Trimming removed 5 bases from V and 4 bases from J; junction bases left unmatched: 2. The CDR3 runs 13 residues. This CDR3 reads CASSGGRAETQYF. As DNA, the CDR3 is TGTGCCAGTAGTGGCGGGAGGGCAGAGACCCAGTACTTC.

J is TRBJ1-2 and V is TRBV7-2; possibly TRBD1 for D (6 bases). The V gene's germline CDR1 is SGHTA and CDR2 FQGNSA. Trimming removed 5 bases at V and 7 bases at J, with 14 bases between. The CDR3 runs 13 residues. CDR3 in DNA: TGTGCCAGCAGCCCCGACAGGATAGGTGGCTACACCTTC. Translated: CASSPDRIGGYTF.

The chain carries TRBV9 and TRBJ2-1; 10 nucleotides line up with TRBD1. Germline V lookup: CDR1 SGDLS, CDR2 YYNGEE. This CDR3 has 18 residues. V lost 0 bases to trimming and J lost 3 bases; unmatched junction nucleotides: 9. CDR3 bases: TGTGCCAGCAGCGTAGGTCCGTCCGGGACAGGGGACTACAATGAGCAGTTCTTC. It is translated as CASSVGPSGTGDYNEQFF.

This clone was seen only once. The gene calls are TRBV7-3 and TRBJ2-1, with no clear D. The CDR3 covers 13 residues. V was clipped by 1 base and J by 4 bases, with 5 bases between them. CDR1 is SGHTA, CDR2 FQGTGA, per germline. In DNA form, the CDR3 reads TGTGCCAGCAGCTTAAACACGTACAATGAGCAGTTCTTC. It yields the protein CASSLNTYNEQFF.

This clone was seen once. The rearrangement uses TRBV19 and TRBJ1-1; 9 nucleotides line up with TRBD1. Germline CDR1 reads LNHDA; CDR2 reads SQIVND (reference sequence). V dropped 3 bases and J dropped 5; count of bases not matched to a gene: 7. The CDR3 is made up of 15 amino acids. CDR3 sequence: CASSMFGQGRTEAFF. The CDR3, as DNA: TGTGCCAGTAGTATGTTCGGACAGGGGAGAACTGAAGCTTTCTTT. The variable domain in full, completed from reference TRBV19 and TRBJ1-1, reads DGGITQSPKYLFRKEGQNVTLSCEQNLNHDAMYWYRQDPGQGLRLIYYSQIVNDFQKGDIAEGYSVSREKKESFPLTVTSAQKNPTAFYLCASSMFGQGRTEAFFGQGTRLTVV.

This chain connects TRBV11-2 to TRBJ2-3; D is undetermined. The CDR3 totals 15 residues. The V end lost 2 bases, the J end lost 0 bases, and 9 bases lay between the germline ends. CDR1 is SGHAT and CDR2 is FQNNGV in the germline V gene. CDR3 in amino acids: CASSLIYPSTDTQYF. For the CDR3, the DNA is TGTGCCAGCAGCTTAATCTATCCTAGCACAGATACGCAGTATTTT.

This chain joins TRBV4-1 and TRBJ1-2; unclear D gene. The length of the CDR3 is 15 residues. Trimming removed 3 bases from V and 5 bases from J, with 16 bases in between. Per germline, CDR1 MGHRA and CDR2 YSYEKL. This chain's CDR3 is CASSHPPGGKYGYTF. As DNA, the CDR3 is TGCGCCAGCAGCCACCCACCGGGCGGGAAGTATGGCTACACCTTC.

This chain joins TRBV5-1 and TRBJ1-4; 9 positions agree with TRBD1. This CDR3 has 15 amino acids. V lost 4 bases to trimming and J lost 8 bases; unmatched junction nucleotides: 9. The V gene's germline CDR1 is SGHRS and CDR2 YFSETQ. The CDR3 sequence: CASSADRGYEEKLFF. The CDR3 DNA sequence: TGCGCCAGCAGCGCGGACAGGGGATATGAAGAAAAACTGTTTTTT.

V is TRBV5-1 and J is TRBJ1-2; TRBD1 matches 9 bases. J was trimmed by 7 bases and V by 4 bases; bases with no gene match: 8. CDR3 length: 14 amino acids. Germline CDR1 SGHRS, CDR2 YFSETQ. The CDR3 spells CASSAFTGGTGYTF. CDR3 in DNA: TGCGCCAGCAGCGCATTTACAGGGGGCACTGGCTACACCTTC.

This chain uses TRBV6-6 with TRBJ1-1; TRBD1 is a possible D gene (6 bases). The germline V and J ends were trimmed by 6 bases and 1 base, with 12 bases remaining between them. The germline V gene encodes CDR1 MNHNY and CDR2 SVGAGI (reference sequence). This CDR3 has 14 residues. The CDR3 sequence: CASSHRAPNTEAFF. The CDR3 DNA sequence: TGTGCCAGCAGCCACAGGGCCCCGAACACTGAAGCTTTCTTT.

This chain connects TRBV19 to TRBJ1-2, with a possible D match to TRBD1 (6 bases). CDR1 is LNHDA and CDR2 is SQIVND in the germline V gene (reference sequence). The CDR3 has 15 amino acids. Between the trimmed V and J ends, which lost 6 bases and 4 bases, there was a span of 18 bases. CDR3: CASRPGGSYSYGYTF. The CDR3 DNA is TGTGCCAGTAGACCTGGGGGCTCTTATAGCTATGGCTACACCTTC.

The chain joins TRBV7-9 to TRBJ2-7; TRBD1 matches 9 bases. Germline V gives CDR1 SEHNR, CDR2 FQNEAQ (reference sequence). The CDR3 length is 15 residues. The ends lost 4 bases at V and 1 base at J; junction bases unmatched: 5. Here the CDR3 reads CASSSPTGGSYEQYF. The CDR3 DNA reads as TGTGCCAGCAGCTCCCCGACAGGGGGATCCTACGAGCAGTACTTC.

The genes are TRBV6-5 and TRBJ2-2; 13 bases match TRBD2. The junction had 0 bases not matched to a gene; V was cut back by 8 bases and J by 3 bases. In germline, CDR1 is MNHEY, CDR2 SVGAGI. This CDR3 has 14 amino acids. The DNA of the CDR3 is TGTGCCAGCGGACTAGCGGGAGACACCGGGGAGCTGTTTTTT. Its translation: CASGLAGDTGELFF.